The 30 T cell receptor beta chains listed next were all sequenced from one sample in a study of CD4 T cells in relation to SARS-CoV-2 and coronaviruses. Sequencing used immunoSEQ multiplex PCR; TCRdb keeps in-frame clones, though not all of them. Of 60,000 to 85,000 clones in the sample, approximately 95% were seen once. The unexposed donors gave CD4+ T cells in about 2010-2019, prior to COVID-19. Material for sequencing was naive CD4+ T cells from PBMCs. Described subset: naive CD4+ T cells isolated by negative enrichment. These receptors were taken from a human donor in good health.

This chain links TRBV28 with TRBJ2-3; 8 positions match TRBD1. J lost 0 bases, V lost 6 bases, and 8 bases had no gene match. The CDR3 is 16 amino acids. Germline CDR1 is MDHEN and CDR2 is SYDVKM. The DNA for the CDR3 is TGTGCCAGCAGCTCACGACAGGGGTCTAGCACAGATACGCAGTATTTT. It is translated as CASSSRQGSSTDTQYF.

The chain carries TRBV11-3 and TRBJ2-1; tentative D call: TRBD1 (5 bases). The V gene lost 6 bases and the J gene lost 6 bases, with 12 bases spanning the gap. The CDR3 length is 13 residues. Germline V gene lookup returns CDR1 SGHNT and CDR2 YENEEA. CDR3 in amino acids: CASRGRGSNEQFF. CDR3 sequence (DNA): TGTGCCAGCAGGGGTAGGGGATCCAATGAGCAGTTCTTC. Full variable domain (rest looked up from reference TRBV11-3 and TRBJ2-1): EAGVVQSPRYKIIEKKQPVAFWCNPISGHNTLYWYLQNLGQGPELLIRYENEEAVDDSQLPKDRFSAERLKGVDSTLKIQPAELGDSAVYLCASRGRGSNEQFFGPGTRLTVL.

The V and J genes are TRBV6-5 and TRBJ1-4, with 10 nucleotides matching TRBD1. The CDR3 runs to 15 residues. The germline CDR1 and CDR2 sequences are MNHEY and SVGAGI. V was clipped by 9 bases and J by 14 bases; unmatched bases: 18. The CDR3 spells CASSSSGTGAGGLFF. The CDR3 DNA reads as TGTGCCAGTTCCTCAAGCGGGACAGGGGCCGGTGGGCTGTTTTTT.

This chain connects TRBV7-8 to TRBJ1-4; tentatively, D is TRBD1 (6 bases). The V gene's germline CDR1 is SGHVS and CDR2 FQNEAQ. V dropped 4 bases and J dropped 8 bases, with 17 bases sitting between them. This CDR3 is built from 15 residues. CDR3: CASSWGGARREKLFF. The CDR3 DNA follows: TGTGCCAGCAGCTGGGGGGGGGCAAGGAGAGAAAAACTGTTTTTT.

The chain is built from TRBV2 and TRBJ2-1; 9 bases agree with TRBD1. V lost 5 bases and J lost 4; bases outside the gene matches: 6. Germline V gene sequence: CDR1 SNHLY, CDR2 FYNNEI. The length of the CDR3 is 15 residues. The CDR3 bases are TGTGCCAGCAGTTCGTCCGGGACAGGGTACAATGAGCAGTTCTTC. This gives the protein CASSSSGTGYNEQFF.

This chain links TRBV5-1 with TRBJ1-2; maybe TRBD1 (6 bases). CDR3 length: 14 amino acids. Trimming cost V 3 bases and J 4 bases, with 13 bases left between them. CDR1 and CDR2 (germline): SGHRS, YFSETQ. CDR3 loop: CASSSQGTGYGYTF. The CDR3 DNA follows: TGCGCCAGCAGCTCACAGGGTACTGGCTATGGCTACACCTTC.

The V call is TRBV2, the J call TRBJ1-5; D perhaps matches TRBD1 (5 bases). CDR1 is SNHLY, CDR2 FYNNEI, per germline. The CDR3 is 15 amino acids. The germline V and J ends were trimmed by 6 bases and 4 bases, with 16 bases remaining between them. CDR3 loop: CASSVDSLGNQPQHF. CDR3 nucleotide sequence: TGTGCCAGCAGCGTAGACAGCCTAGGGAATCAGCCCCAGCATTTT.

This rearrangement joins TRBV5-4 to TRBJ2-7, with D possibly being TRBD1 or TRBD2 (6 bases each). V shed 4 bases and J shed 2 bases, with 19 bases lying between them. Germline V gene data show CDR1 as SGHNT and CDR2 as YYREEE (reference sequence). This CDR3 has 16 amino acids. DNA for the CDR3: TGTGCCAGCAGCCGCCCGGGGGCGGGGTCGACCTACGAGCAGTACTTC. It yields the protein CASSRPGAGSTYEQYF.

The rearrangement links TRBV11-2 to TRBJ1-2; 12 nucleotides line up with TRBD1. CDR1 and CDR2 (germline): SGHAT, FQNNGV. V lost 5 bases and J lost 4; bases outside the gene matches: 5. The CDR3 is 15 amino acids. The chain's CDR3 is CASSQPGQGAYGYTF. Written as DNA, the CDR3 is TGTGCCAGCAGCCAACCGGGACAGGGGGCCTATGGCTACACCTTC. The full variable domain, its missing parts supplied by reference TRBV11-2 and TRBJ1-2, is EAGVAQSPRYKIIEKRQSVAFWCNPISGHATLYWYQQILGQGPKLLIQFQNNGVVDDSQLPKDRFSAERLKGVDSTLKIQPAKLEDSAVYLCASSQPGQGAYGYTFGSGTRLTVV.

This rearrangement joins TRBV5-1 to TRBJ1-1, with D tentatively TRBD1 (5 bases). CDR1 and CDR2 (germline): SGHRS, YFSETQ. The V and J ends lost 4 bases and 2 bases respectively, with 15 bases between them. The CDR3 totals 15 residues. This chain's CDR3 is CASSPRGAENTEAFF. CDR3 nucleotides: TGCGCCAGCAGCCCCCGTGGGGCAGAAAACACTGAAGCTTTCTTT.

V is TRBV18 and J is TRBJ2-5; 9 positions match TRBD2. With V trimmed by 0 bases and J by 4 bases, 3 bases remained unmatched. The germline gives CDR1 KGHSH, CDR2 LQKENI. The CDR3 length is 15 residues. The CDR3 DNA reads as TGTGCCAGCTCACCACCGCGGGGGGGCAGAGAGACCCAGTACTTC. Protein product: CASSPPRGGRETQYF.

The chain has TRBV28 and TRBJ2-7; tentatively, D is TRBD1 (5 bases). The CDR3 spans 14 residues. V dropped 4 bases and J dropped 0 bases, with 10 bases sitting between them. The germline gives CDR1 MDHEN, CDR2 SYDVKM. CDR3 sequence reads: CASSYRQSSYEQYF. The CDR3 bases are TGTGCCAGCAGTTACAGACAGAGCTCCTACGAGCAGTACTTC. Filled out from reference TRBV28 and TRBJ2-7, the complete variable domain reads DVKVTQSSRYLVKRTGEKVFLECVQDMDHENMFWYRQDPGLGLRLIYFSYDVKMKEKGDIPEGYSVSREKKERFSLILESASTNQTSMYLCASSYRQSSYEQYFGPGTRLTVT.

The chain employs TRBV19 and TRBJ1-2; the match to TRBD1 covers 9 bases. The CDR3 totals 14 residues. Trimming at V came to 6 bases and at J to 0 bases, leaving 2 bases not matched to a gene. Germline CDR1 and CDR2: LNHDA and SQIVND (reference sequence). The CDR3: CASRRQGANYGYTF. The CDR3 nucleotides are TGTGCCAGTAGGCGACAGGGGGCTAACTATGGCTACACCTTC.

The V and J genes are TRBV11-2 and TRBJ2-7; 8 positions agree with TRBD1. The CDR3 covers 13 residues. CDR1 is SGHAT, CDR2 FQNNGV, per germline. The J segment lost 4 bases and the V segment lost 7 bases, leaving 6 bases of the junction unmatched. Here the CDR3 reads CASNPGQVYEQYF. CDR3 DNA sequence: TGTGCCAGCAACCCGGGACAGGTTTACGAGCAGTACTTC. Full variable domain (missing parts from reference TRBV11-2 and TRBJ2-7): EAGVAQSPRYKIIEKRQSVAFWCNPISGHATLYWYQQILGQGPKLLIQFQNNGVVDDSQLPKDRFSAERLKGVDSTLKIQPAKLEDSAVYLCASNPGQVYEQYFGPGTRLTVT.

This chain connects TRBV5-8 to TRBJ1-6; TRBD1 is a possible D gene (6 bases). CDR3 length equals 15 residues. Deletions cut 0 bases from V and 11 bases from J, with 15 bases between. The germline V gene has CDR1 SGHTS and CDR2 YDEGEE. CDR3 in amino acids: CASSLGGTGTTPLHF. The CDR3, as DNA: TGTGCCAGCAGCTTGGGAGGCACAGGGACTACACCCCTCCACTTT. Looking up the rest from reference TRBV5-8 and TRBJ1-6 gives the full variable domain: EAGVTQSPTHLIKTRGQQATLRCSPISGHTSVYWYQQALGLGLQFLLWYDEGEERNRGNFPPRFSGRQFPNYSSELNVNALELEDSALYLCASSLGGTGTTPLHFGNGTRLTVT.

This chain links TRBV18 with TRBJ2-6; no reliable D call. This CDR3 comprises 14 residues. The germline V gene encodes CDR1 KGHSH and CDR2 LQKENI. V was shortened by 4 bases and J by 2 bases, with 6 bases between the two germline ends. The CDR3 is CASSQATGANVLTF. DNA of the CDR3: TGTGCCAGCTCACAGGCTACTGGGGCCAACGTCCTGACTTTC.

The chain is built from TRBV30 and TRBJ2-3; D gene ambiguous. Germline V CDR1 and CDR2: GTSNPN, SVGIG (reference sequence). V lost 3 bases to trimming and J lost 2 bases, with 15 bases between them. The CDR3 sequence is 15 residues long. The CDR3 region is CAWSPRTTHTDTQYF. Written as DNA, the CDR3 is TGTGCCTGGAGCCCGAGGACCACCCACACAGATACGCAGTATTTT.

In DNA, the CDR3 is TGTGCCAGTAGTATAGGTAACAGGGGCATGGAGACCCAGTACTTC. Protein product: CASSIGNRGMETQYF. This chain links TRBV19 with TRBJ2-5, with TRBD1 identical over 7 bases. The germline gives CDR1 LNHDA, CDR2 SQIVND (reference sequence). The CDR3 covers 15 residues. Losses at the gene ends were 1 base for V and 5 bases for J; bases not matched to a gene: 7.

V usage is TRBV7-9 and J usage is TRBJ1-5; tentatively, D is TRBD1 (5 bases). The CDR3 spans 15 residues. Looked up from germline, CDR1 is SEHNR and CDR2 is FQNEAQ (reference sequence). V lost 0 bases and J 10 bases, leaving 16 bases between the germline ends. The CDR3, as DNA: TGTGCCAGCAGCTTAGCTTTCGAGAGGGGCCCCCCCCAGCATTTT. Translating it yields CASSLAFERGPPQHF.

The chain joins TRBV12-3 or TRBV12-4 to TRBJ2-3; D perhaps matches TRBD2 (6 bases). The CDR3 has 13 amino acids. Trimming took 10 bases from V and 2 from J, leaving 13 bases between them. The CDR3 nucleotides are TGTGCCACCGGTAGCGGAAACACAGATACGCAGTATTTT. Its protein is CATGSGNTDTQYF.

The V gene is TRBV6-6, the J gene TRBJ2-5; the match to TRBD1 covers 8 bases. The ends lost 6 bases at V and 5 bases at J; junction bases unmatched: 5. Germline CDR1 reads MNHNY; CDR2 reads SVGAGI (reference sequence). This CDR3 comprises 13 residues. CDR3 sequence reads: CASRDRDWETQYF. CDR3 nucleotides: TGTGCCAGCAGGGACAGGGACTGGGAGACCCAGTACTTC.

This chain links TRBV5-6 with TRBJ1-2; TRBD1 is a possible D gene (6 bases). Trimming removed 1 base from V and 4 bases from J, with 17 bases in between. The CDR3 has 16 residues. Germline V gene data show CDR1 as SGHDT and CDR2 as YYEEEE. In DNA, the CDR3 is TGTGCCAGCAGCTTGCGCTTGGGGGGCGCTGGCTATGGCTACACCTTC. It specifies CASSLRLGGAGYGYTF.

This chain links TRBV5-4 with TRBJ2-5; D uncertain. The CDR3 loop spans 15 amino acids. CDR1 is SGHNT, CDR2 YYREEE, per germline (reference sequence). V lost 0 bases and J lost 5, with 14 bases in between. Here the CDR3 DNA reads TGTGCCAGCAGCTTGGACCGTCCTCTTGTGGAGACCCAGTACTTC. It encodes CASSLDRPLVETQYF.

J is TRBJ2-7 and V is TRBV30; D remains ambiguous. The CDR3 consists of 12 residues. With 2 bases removed from V and 2 bases from J, the gap between germline ends came to 7 bases. Per the germline V gene, CDR1 is GTSNPN and CDR2 is SVGIG (reference sequence). The CDR3 DNA follows: TGTGCCTGGAGTCCTTATCCCTACGAGCAGTACTTC. This gives the protein CAWSPYPYEQYF.

This rearrangement joins TRBV3-1 (or the pseudogene TRBV3-2) to TRBJ1-1, with no clear D. With 3 bases removed from V and 1 base from J, the gap between germline ends came to 9 bases. Germline V gene data show CDR1 as LGHDT and CDR2 as YNNKEL (reference sequence). The CDR3 is 14 residues long. CDR3 residues: CASSQGGRNTEAFF. The DNA for the CDR3 is TGTGCCAGCAGCCAGGGCGGCCGGAACACTGAAGCTTTCTTT.

This chain connects TRBV11-3 to TRBJ1-1; D is possibly TRBD1 (5 bases). CDR1 is SGHNT and CDR2 is YENEEA in the germline V gene. The CDR3 sequence is 13 residues long. Trimming pared 3 bases from V and 5 bases from J, leaving 10 bases between. CDR3: CASSLTEGTEAFF. CDR3 nucleotides: TGTGCCAGCAGCTTGACCGAGGGGACTGAAGCTTTCTTT.

The chain recombines TRBV11-1 with TRBJ2-7; D remains ambiguous. CDR1 and CDR2 from the germline V gene are SGHAT and FQDESV (reference sequence). The CDR3 sequence is 14 residues long. The V and J ends lost 5 bases and 0 bases respectively, with 11 bases between them. The CDR3 nucleotides read TGTGCCAGCAGCCCCCTATCCACCTCCTACGAGCAGTACTTC. It translates to CASSPLSTSYEQYF. The full variable domain, its missing parts supplied by reference TRBV11-1 and TRBJ2-7, is EAEVAQSPRYKITEKSQAVAFWCDPISGHATLYWYRQILGQGPELLVQFQDESVVDDSQLPKDRFSAERLKGVDSTLKIQPAELGDSAMYLCASSPLSTSYEQYFGPGTRLTVT.

The rearrangement joins TRBV6-4 to TRBJ2-1; D remains ambiguous. CDR1 is MRHNA, CDR2 SNTAGT, per germline. V gave up 10 bases and J gave up 3 bases, with 19 bases separating them. This CDR3 region has 15 residues. The DNA of the CDR3 is TGTGCCATCCCGGACGGGCCGCTTTACTACAATGAGCAGTTCTTC. Translating gives CAIPDGPLYYNEQFF.

The chain combines TRBV2 with TRBJ1-4; TRBD1 is a possible D gene (6 bases). The germline V gene has CDR1 SNHLY and CDR2 FYNNEI. This CDR3 is built from 14 residues. The ends were cut back, 6 bases at V and 4 bases at J, with 12 bases in the middle. The CDR3 DNA reads TGTGCCAGCAGAGCCAGACAGGTTAATGAAAAACTGTTTTTT. Protein: CASRARQVNEKLFF.

The J gene is TRBJ2-7, the V gene TRBV19, with 8 bases that match TRBD2. Germline CDR1 LNHDA, CDR2 SQIVND (reference sequence). Trimming at V came to 3 bases and at J to 6 bases, leaving 4 bases not matched to a gene. The CDR3 is 13 amino acids. The CDR3 nucleotides are TGTGCCAGTAGTATCGGGACTAGAGGCGAGCAGTACTTC. Translation: CASSIGTRGEQYF.